Presented here are 20 T cell receptor beta chains from one specimen sequenced in a study of shared clonotypes between healthy human individuals. Naive CD8 isolation took CD45RO-negative cells positively selected for CCR7 and excluded terminally differentiated effector memory CD45RA+ cells. Profiling relied on immunoSEQ multiplex PCR, and the TCRdb table lists in-frame clones only, not all of them. The repertoire holds under 2,000,000 clones, with about 94% as singletons. The sample was naive CD8+ T cells sorted from blood. The receptors shown here come from a man aged 18 to 29 in good health.

The rearrangement links TRBV5-1 to TRBJ2-2; either TRBD1 or TRBD2 may supply D (5 bases each). Per germline, CDR1 SGHRS and CDR2 YFSETQ. V was trimmed by 0 bases and J by 2 bases, leaving 11 bases between them. This CDR3 is 16 amino acids long. The CDR3 region is CASSLEGDLNTGELFF. Here the CDR3 DNA reads TGCGCCAGCAGCTTGGAAGGGGACCTTAACACCGGGGAGCTGTTTTTT. The complete variable domain, with remaining parts taken from reference TRBV5-1 and TRBJ2-2, reads KAGVTQTPRYLIKTRGQQVTLSCSPISGHRSVSWYQQTPGQGLQFLFEYFSETQRNKGNFPGRFSGRQFSNSRSEMNVSTLELGDSALYLCASSLEGDLNTGELFFGEGSRLTVL.

This clone was recorded only once. The rearrangement links TRBV18 to TRBJ2-1; TRBD1 or TRBD2 may be the D gene (6 bases each). Germline V gene lookup returns CDR1 KGHSH and CDR2 LQKENI. V was pared by 4 bases and J by 9 bases, with 10 bases between. The CDR3 sequence is 12 residues long. The CDR3 here is CASSLEGGEQFF. CDR3 DNA: TGTGCCAGCTCACTCGAGGGGGGTGAGCAGTTCTTC.

J is TRBJ2-7 and V is TRBV27; D is ambiguous. The CDR3 is 14 amino acids. Looked up from germline, CDR1 is MNHEY and CDR2 is SMNVEV (reference sequence). Trimming left V 5 bases short and J 0 bases short, with 11 bases between. The CDR3 sequence is CASSPMIFSYEQYF. CDR3 bases: TGTGCCAGCAGTCCAATGATATTCTCCTACGAGCAGTACTTC.

The table lists this clone with a count of one. This sample also contains other DNA sequences that code for the same CDR3. The J gene is TRBJ1-5, the V gene TRBV9; 7 bases align to TRBD1. CDR3 length: 13 residues. V shed 4 bases, J shed 5 bases, and the junction held 3 bases outside the gene matches. The germline V gene encodes CDR1 SGDLS and CDR2 YYNGEE. The CDR3 protein is CASSLGGDQPQHF. In DNA, the CDR3 is TGTGCCAGCAGCTTAGGGGGCGATCAGCCCCAGCATTTT.

Concerning this clone: This sample also contains other DNA sequences that code for the same CDR3. The genes are TRBV5-1 and TRBJ1-1; TRBD1 aligns across 9 bases. The V segment lost 4 bases and the J segment 1 base; nucleotides outside the gene matches: 2. The length of the CDR3 is 14 residues. Germline V lookup: CDR1 SGHRS, CDR2 YFSETQ. CDR3: CASSPGQGNTEAFF. Here the CDR3 DNA reads TGCGCCAGCAGCCCGGGACAGGGGAACACTGAAGCTTTCTTT.

The chain recombines TRBV28 with TRBJ2-5; no definite D call. CDR3 length: 16 residues. The germline gives CDR1 MDHEN, CDR2 SYDVKM. Deletions cut 8 bases from V and 0 bases from J, with 19 bases between. CDR3 sequence reads: CASRAYPNSYQETQYF. The CDR3, as DNA: TGTGCCAGCCGGGCCTATCCCAACTCGTACCAAGAGACCCAGTACTTC.

In its sample, this clone was seen a few times. As DNA, the CDR3 is TGTGCCAGCAGTTTTCTAGTGGAAGGGGCCAACGTCCTGACTTTC. This gives the protein CASSFLVEGANVLTF. The V gene is TRBV6-5, the J gene TRBJ2-6; D gene ambiguous. This CDR3 region has 15 residues. The germline V gene encodes CDR1 MNHEY and CDR2 SVGAGI. Trimming pared 4 bases from V and 4 bases from J, leaving 11 bases between.

The genes are TRBV6-5 and TRBJ2-3, with D tentatively TRBD1 (5 bases). Germline V CDR1 and CDR2: MNHEY, SVGAGI. This CDR3 is 15 amino acids long. V was pared by 5 bases and J by 3 bases, with 15 bases between. CDR3 residues: CASSTLFGATDTQYF. The DNA for the CDR3 is TGTGCCAGCAGTACCCTTTTTGGGGCAACAGATACGCAGTATTTT.

V usage is TRBV7-9 and J usage is TRBJ2-1; 8 bases align to TRBD2. The length of the CDR3 is 15 residues. The V segment lost 0 bases and the J segment 7 bases; nucleotides outside the gene matches: 5. In germline, CDR1 is SEHNR, CDR2 FQNEAQ (reference sequence). The CDR3 DNA follows: TGTGCCAGCAGCTTAGCAGCGGGAGCGATTAATGAGCAGTTCTTC. Protein: CASSLAAGAINEQFF.

The chain links TRBV6-6 to TRBJ2-7, with TRBD1 as a possible D gene (5 bases). V lost 4 bases, J lost 7 bases, and 11 bases lay in between. From germline, CDR1 is MNHNY and CDR2 SVGAGI (reference sequence). The CDR3 has 12 amino acids. In DNA, the CDR3 is TGTGCCAGCAGTTGGCAGGGTGAAGAGCAGTACTTC. This gives the protein CASSWQGEEQYF.

The chain uses TRBV7-9 and TRBJ2-7; TRBD2 matches at 7 bases. CDR3 length: 16 amino acids. V was clipped by 3 bases and J by 3 bases; unmatched bases: 11. CDR1 and CDR2 (germline): SEHNR, FQNEAQ (reference sequence). CDR3 sequence reads: CASSLTYGGKDYEQYF. CDR3 DNA: TGTGCCAGCAGCTTGACCTACGGGGGGAAGGACTACGAGCAGTACTTC.

Worth noting for this clone: The sample carries other DNA sequences with the same CDR3. This rearrangement joins TRBV27 to TRBJ2-7, with 8 bases lining up with TRBD1. The CDR3 length is 13 residues. V shed 6 bases, J shed 4 bases, and the junction held 5 bases outside the gene matches. The germline V gene has CDR1 MNHEY and CDR2 SMNVEV (reference sequence). CDR3 protein: CASSLDRGYEQYF. CDR3 sequence (DNA): TGTGCCAGCAGCTTAGACAGGGGTTACGAGCAGTACTTC.

This rearrangement joins TRBV30 to TRBJ1-5; D is undetermined. Germline-derived CDR1 and CDR2 are GTSNPN and SVGIG (reference sequence). The CDR3 extends over 16 amino acids. Trimming cost V 0 bases and J 0 bases, with 12 bases left between them. CDR3 nucleotides: TGTGCCTGGAGTGTACTAGACACTTATAGCAATCAGCCCCAGCATTTT. Encoded protein: CAWSVLDTYSNQPQHF.

The J gene is TRBJ2-7, the V gene TRBV4-1, with TRBD1 matching 9 bases. J was trimmed by 4 bases and V by 3 bases; bases with no gene match: 10. The CDR3 loop spans 16 amino acids. Looked up from germline, CDR1 is MGHRA and CDR2 is YSYEKL. CDR3 protein: CASSQREGQGVYEQYF. In DNA form, the CDR3 reads TGCGCCAGCAGCCAGCGCGAGGGACAGGGAGTTTACGAGCAGTACTTC.

This clone appeared a few times. The chain carries TRBV29-1 and TRBJ1-4; D ambiguous. Per the germline V gene, CDR1 is SQVTM and CDR2 is ANQGSEA. The V gene lost 1 base and the J gene lost 10 bases, with 13 bases spanning the gap. The CDR3 has 13 amino acids. CDR3 bases: TGCAGCGTTGAAGTTGGTCCTGTGGGAAAACTGTTTTTT. Translating it yields CSVEVGPVGKLFF.

The chain uses TRBV10-2 and TRBJ2-6; D is possibly TRBD2 (7 bases). V was shortened by 6 bases and J by 0 bases, with 18 bases between the two germline ends. Germline-derived CDR1 and CDR2 are WSHSY and SAAADI. The CDR3 contains 18 residues. The DNA of the CDR3 is TGCGCCAGCAGGGACCCCGGGGGGCGTAACTCTGGGGCCAACGTCCTGACTTTC. Its translation: CASRDPGGRNSGANVLTF.

The rearrangement joins TRBV5-1 to TRBJ2-7; perhaps TRBD2 as D (7 bases). The V and J ends lost 0 bases and 4 bases respectively, with 17 bases between them. In germline, CDR1 is SGHRS, CDR2 YFSETQ. The CDR3 is 16 amino acids. CDR3 coding DNA: TGCGCCAGCAGCTTGGATCTGGGGGGGGCCGGATACGAGCAGTACTTC. Its protein product is CASSLDLGGAGYEQYF.

The chain joins TRBV4-1 to TRBJ2-7, with D hard to call. CDR1 and CDR2 (germline): MGHRA, YSYEKL. V lost 0 bases and J lost 2, with 11 bases in between. There are 15 residues in the CDR3. The CDR3 coding sequence is TGCGCCAGCAGCCAAGATGCCAGTCCACCCTACGAGCAGTACTTC. Amino acids: CASSQDASPPYEQYF.

This rearrangement joins TRBV10-3 to TRBJ2-3; 12 bases are shared with TRBD1. The V segment lost 2 bases and the J segment 1 base; nucleotides outside the gene matches: 16. The germline gives CDR1 ENHRY, CDR2 SYGVKD. The CDR3 length is 21 residues. For the CDR3, the DNA is TGTGCCATCAGTGAGAGCCCGGGACAGGGGGCGGAGGGGGGCGGCACAGATACGCAGTATTTT. Amino acids: CAISESPGQGAEGGGTDTQYF.

This rearrangement joins TRBV20-1 to TRBJ2-5; D not certain. V lost 2 bases and J lost 5, with 6 bases in between. The CDR3 loop spans 11 amino acids. CDR1 DFQATT and CDR2 SNEGSKA come from the germline V gene (reference sequence). CDR3 protein: CSARYGETQYF. The CDR3 bases are TGCAGTGCTAGATACGGGGAGACCCAGTACTTC.